Included here is one T cell receptor (beta chain) sequence, with context. Antigen unknown. Other DNA sequences in the same sample also yield this CDR3. The sample comes from a study of shared clonotypes between healthy human individuals. Study-wide context: Three plates were used per donor for CD4 naive, three for CD4 memory, two for CD8 naive and one for CD8 memory.

Genomic DNA belonging to each subset was distributed in equal measure over several immunoSEQ plates. The authors' processing: Junction-only immunoSEQ data arrived without quality scores, meaning filtering differed. Profiling relied on immunoSEQ multiplex PCR, and the TCRdb table lists in-frame clones only, not all of them. Clonal size and the V and J genes are those of that table, whereas D and trimming came from the DNA. The sample lists around 700,000 clones, around 73% occurring once. General study points: Several donors shared approximately 5% of their naive CD4 clonotypes.

The sequencing sample was made of memory CD4+ T cells sorted from blood. Specified subset: CD45RA-negative fraction. The source is a woman younger than 45 in good health.

This chain's CDR3 is CASRVLSNQPQHF. The CDR3 nucleotides are TGTGCCAGCCGGGTGTTAAGCAATCAGCCCCAGCATTTT. The chain combines TRBV28 with TRBJ1-5; D unresolved. The CDR3 contains 13 residues. V was shortened by 8 bases and J by 1 base, with 9 bases between the two germline ends. CDR1 is MDHEN and CDR2 is SYDVKM in the germline V gene.